The source of this TCR beta chain is a study of blood T cell repertoires in COVID-19. Study context: From T cells, B-cell-depleted T cells, or PBMCs came the material, which was cDNA or gDNA.

The germline V gene encodes CDR1 MDHEN and CDR2 SYDVKM. Trimming took off 7 bases at V and 2 bases at J, with 13 bases between the two ends. CDR3 size: 14 residues. The protocol was immunoSEQ multiplex PCR, while the TCRdb copy is restricted to in-frame clones and leaves out a portion. This repertoire shows roughly 300,000 clones, more than 80% found once; its top ten account for under 7%. The J gene is TRBJ2-3, the V gene TRBV28, with a weak D call TRBD2 (6 bases). Sequencing was performed on peripheral blood. The receptor's source is a woman between 25 and 40 years old with COVID-19, enrolled during active disease. In nucleotides, the CDR3 is TGTGCCAGCATTGTGGGAGGCGCCACAGATACGCAGTATTTT. Its protein is CASIVGGATDTQYF. Full variable domain (remainder filled in from reference TRBV28 and TRBJ2-3): DVKVTQSSRYLVKRTGEKVFLECVQDMDHENMFWYRQDPGLGLRLIYFSYDVKMKEKGDIPEGYSVSREKKERFSLILESASTNQTSMYLCASIVGGATDTQYFGPGTRLTVL.